This record covers a single TCR beta chain. Its antigen is still unknown. Qualities for individual bases were not recorded, and no much larger clone is one base off. In total, around 600 healthy bone marrow donors made up the cohort. All cohort members were sampled while nominally healthy, although unrecorded immune exposures were likely present. The donor was CMV seropositive and belonged to the group of more than 250 seropositive cohort members. Every donor gave a peripheral blood sample, and the peripheral blood mononuclear cells from that sample were used for TCR beta sequencing. Genomic DNA was extracted from the blood cell samples with the Qiagen DNeasy Blood Extraction Kit. The sample belongs to a study of cytomegalovirus exposure and HLA in healthy donors (dated by TCRdb to 2015 to 2018). In terms of the full investigation: An earlier analysis of approximately 590 of the donors reported approximately 270 Gb of sequence data and about 100 million unique TCR beta sequences from some 180 million T cells. Around 320 gigabases of sequencing data and approximately 80 million unique TCR sequences were included in an early release covering about 600 HLA-typed donors. The study was designed to test whether signatures of past pathogen exposure could be identified by cataloging public T cell receptors. HLA typing included class I and class II loci at four-digit resolution. Five DR-DQ haplotypes were treated as single units for association and clustering because of strong linkage in the cohort. A later genetic analysis took genome-wide SNP genotypes for about 60% of the roughly 670 donors and used that subset as a discovery cohort. In a later analysis, previously published TCR beta repertoires from 500 to 750 donors were re-analyzed and high-resolution HLA genotyping was added so that TCR occurrence patterns could be studied. In an earlier analysis of 587 of the donors, high-throughput TCR beta sequencing was used to judge whether each TCR beta V gene segment behaved as functional or pseudogenic. To predict cytomegalovirus infection status, the study combined high-throughput TCR immunosequencing, statistical association of individual TCRs with disease status, and machine learning. In the later analysis, no new phenotypic data were used to find candidate immune exposures; instead, reliance was placed on TCR beta sequences and their occurrence across donors. Donor age, sex, ethnicity and CMV serostatus were compiled alongside the repertoire data. Of the roughly 410 genotyped donors, approximately 81% were placed in the genetic ancestry cluster associated with self-reported Caucasian donors. Typing coverage varied by locus: roughly 629-640 donors for A, B, C, DRB1 and DQB1; roughly 500 for DQA1; over 600 for DPA1; 450 to 480 for DPB1. Using immunosequencing, the study profiled T cell repertoires from 500 to 800 subjects and related those repertoires to cytomegalovirus serostatus. A separate validation cohort of roughly 110 different subjects was used in addition to the approximately 640-subject first cohort. Among roughly 400 genotyped donors of the cohort, an average of around 240,000 unique TCR beta nucleotide sequences were sequenced per donor, around 18% of them non-productive. Every repertoire in the discovery cohort had been generated on one and the same sequencing platform. The research as a whole found: Because HLA typing was unavailable for some donors at each locus, only the typed subset was used in association tests. A further reported finding was that TCR beta sequences accurately predicted the HLA-A and HLA-B alleles for most subjects in the first cohort. A later analysis reported that several top co-occurrence clusters appeared linked to parvovirus B19, influenza, CMV and Epstein-Barr virus. The sequencing pipeline was judged likely to have produced a cluster of highly shared sequence variants as a technical artifact. When HLA alleles, especially DR and DQ, strongly co-occurred, attributing TCR associations to individual alleles was difficult. A few of the identified cytomegalovirus-associated TCR beta chains were confirmed in vitro to be specific for cytomegalovirus antigens. A later genetic analysis associated a missense DCLRE1C variant with V-gene and J-gene trimming of TCR beta chains, and an independent cohort replicated the association. Linkage disequilibrium might explain the correlated functional status among segregating V segments, but an unknown experimental factor could not be ruled out. Presence/absence analyses assumed roughly uniform sequencing depth across donors, an assumption that may not hold. Cytomegalovirus status was reported to be diagnosed by the classifier with high specificity and sensitivity in both the original and validation cohorts. Approximately 16 rarely observed V segments, including chromosome 9 orphons, were excluded from the earlier analysis of about 500 of the donors because counts were too low. According to a later genetic analysis, donors in an Asian-associated ancestry cluster had fewer N-insertions in productive TCRs than the approximately 630-donor mean. The cohort was sequenced for TCR beta chains only, and without alpha or paired-chain data the features that could be detected were limited. According to a later analysis, TCR association rates differed among HLA loci, with DRB1 alleles showing the most associated TCRs and HLA-C alleles showing the fewest. Specific HLA alleles were associated with 18,000 or so TCR beta sequences at a false discovery rate of 0.05 in a later analysis. The authors suggested that the approach could potentially be generalized to other disease states and immunological phenotypes. Most TCR sequences were seen in very few donors, while some public TCRs were found in many individuals. The only immune exposure information available for the cohort was CMV serostatus. A total of 150 or so TCR beta chains were listed by the study as associated with cytomegalovirus. Broadly in line with IMGT annotations, most TCR beta V segments showed up in productive rearrangements about 87% or about 30% of the time in an earlier analysis of around 600 of the donors. Some IMGT-functional V segments, including TRBV6-2 and TRBV6-3, could not be told apart with the 87-base-pair reads, so those segments were excluded. Most CMV-associated TCR beta chains appeared to be HLA-restricted in a later analysis, and the HLA associations seemed to be driven largely by CMV exposure. In a later analysis, HLA-associated TCR beta chains showed more clonal expansion and lower generation probabilities than non-associated chains that were equally common.

CDR1 SGHDT and CDR2 YYEEEE were looked up in the germline V gene. The CDR3 measures 15 amino acids from cysteine to phenylalanine. CDR3 DNA is the only sequence kept; it has 45 bases, read in frame from the first base. At the junction V is shortened by 3 bases and J by 5 bases; bases outside the gene matches: 7. Receptors were amplified or captured by the immunoSEQ multiplex PCR assay. The multiplex PCR relied on a mix of 60 forward primers for TCR Vbeta segments and 13 reverse primers for TCR Jbeta segments. A multiplex PCR assay on genomic DNA amplified the CDR3 region of rearranged TCR beta genes. The Illumina HiSeq System was used to sequence the amplified TCR beta libraries as 87-base-pair reads. As for the authors' bioinformatics: Across the 666 repertoires, a later analysis counted about 81 million unique TCR beta chains, about 10 million of which were shared by at least two donors. A nearest-neighbor algorithm error-corrected the raw reads and collapsed the reads into unique sequences, merging closely related sequences to remove PCR and sequencing errors. CDR3 sequences were aligned to IMGT reference sequences to assign V, D and J gene segments. For a sequence to be retained, a match of at least six nucleotides to both a V gene segment and a J gene segment was required. Rearrangements were called productive when the CDR3 lacked stop codons and stayed in frame with V and J; all others were non-productive. CDR3 was defined according to IMGT convention as the region running from the second conserved V-encoded cysteine to the conserved J-encoded phenylalanine. The earlier analysis of approximately 590 of the donors excluded any sequence lacking an unambiguous match to a single V gene segment. An earlier analysis of fewer than 650 of the donors classified V segments as functional when productive rearrangements were above 56.7% and as segregating when the standard deviation between donors was above 5%. A statistical classification framework was built to diagnose cytomegalovirus status from the catalog of TCR beta chain sequences. In a later analysis, TCR nucleotide sequences were compared against IMGT/GENE-DB human TR gene sequences so that V and J genes could be assigned. A later analysis assigned CDR3 sequences and most-parsimonious VDJ recombination scenarios with the TCRdist pipeline. In a later analysis, every TCR beta chain was defined by the combination of its CDR3 amino acid sequence and its V-gene family, and reads without a unique V-gene family were dropped. As a way to deal with suspected cross-contamination and a sequencing artifact, a later analysis dropped roughly 600 nucleotide sequences that were highly shared and had low generation probability. In a later analysis, a clonal expansion index was calculated for each public chain from normalized within-repertoire ranks of inferred template counts. In a later analysis, generation probabilities were computed with a VDJ recombination model fitted to out-of-frame rearrangements, and the resulting probabilities were checked against IGoR. Hypergeometric tests were used in a later analysis to score TCR-TCR, TCR-HLA and TCR-CMV co-occurrence, with a repertoire-size bias correction applied to the TCR pairs. A later analysis estimated false discovery rates by permuting HLA or CMV assignments 20 times. In a later analysis, co-occurring TCRs were grouped with DBSCAN, and TCRdist sequence similarity was added when clustering was performed within HLA-allele-positive subsets. Co-occurrence clustering excluded repertoires with fewer than 30,000 or more than 120,000 public chains, plus five with anomalous nucleotide sharing. In TCRdb, the immuneACCESS table is reduced to in-frame sequences with V and J assigned. These tables do not hold every clone; where another copy was compared, an unresolved V gene accounts for under half, and the others remain unexplained. V, J and clone size derive from that table, while D and trimming were established from the DNA sequence. This sample holds about 130,000 clones; roughly 78% were observed only once. The ten largest account for approximately 7% of the sample.

The chain is made from TRBV5-6 and TRBJ2-5, and 10 junction bases match TRBD2. This receptor was obtained from a man between 35 and 55 years old in good health and CMV-seropositive. Sequencing used PBMCs. The sequenced DNA is TGTGCCAGCAGCTCCGCTAGCGGGAGTGGGGAGACCCAGTACTTC. Translated, this gives CASSSASGSGETQYF. With the rest looked up from the reference TRBV5-6 and TRBJ2-5 genes rather than sequenced, the full variable domain is DAGVTQSPTHLIKTRGQQVTLRCSPKSGHDTVSWYQQALGQGPQFIFQYYEEEERQRGNFPDRFSGHQFPNYSSELNVNALLLGDSALYLCASSSASGSGETQYFGPGTRLLVL.